A single sample is the source of the 6 T cell receptor beta chains below, sequenced in a study of a mutant IDH1 vaccine in newly diagnosed glioma. Assay: immunoSEQ multiplex PCR; the TCRdb copy retains only in-frame clones and omits some. The profile shows some 21,000 clones, roughly 90% of them singletons. Time point noted: week 11, during vaccination. A single vaccine dose contained 300 ug of mutant IDH1 20-mer peptide, and topical imiquimod was used with it. Their specific antigens are unknown. The starting material was PBMCs, obtained from a glioma patient whose treatment included an IDH1 peptide vaccine. Every receptor here comes from a woman in her forties with glioma.

The chain employs TRBV5-4 and TRBJ1-1; 9 bases are shared with TRBD1. CDR1 and CDR2 from the germline V gene are SGHNT and YYREEE (reference sequence). The V and J ends lost 4 bases and 1 base, in that order; junction bases with no gene match: 5. The CDR3 is 15 amino acids. CDR3 sequence reads: CASSPGTGRNTEAFF. The CDR3 DNA reads as TGTGCCAGCAGCCCCGGGACAGGGCGGAACACTGAAGCTTTCTTT.

The chain links TRBV7-2 to TRBJ1-3; D gene ambiguous. CDR3 length: 13 residues. Per germline, CDR1 SGHTA and CDR2 FQGNSA. V lost 3 bases and J lost 3, with 6 bases in between. The CDR3, as DNA: TGTGCCAGCAGCTTGGGTTATGGAAACACCATATATTTT. Residues: CASSLGYGNTIYF.

V gene TRBV7-2 combines with J gene TRBJ1-4; possibly TRBD1 for D (5 bases). In germline, CDR1 is SGHTA, CDR2 FQGNSA. V lost 5 bases and J lost 8, with 12 bases in between. The CDR3 is 13 residues long. CDR3 nucleotides: TGTGCCAGCAGCCAGCTCCGGGGCGAAAAACTGTTTTTT. It specifies CASSQLRGEKLFF.

V is TRBV6-5 and J is TRBJ2-2; no reliable D call. The CDR3 spans 13 residues. The germline gives CDR1 MNHEY, CDR2 SVGAGI. The germline V and J ends were trimmed by 9 bases and 5 bases, with 13 bases remaining between them. Here the CDR3 reads CARPKGSTGELFF. The DNA for the CDR3 is TGTGCCAGACCTAAAGGGTCTACCGGGGAGCTGTTTTTT.

This rearrangement joins TRBV6-6 to TRBJ2-7; D call uncertain. CDR1 MNHNY and CDR2 SVGAGI come from the germline V gene (reference sequence). V was trimmed by 7 bases and J by 0 bases, leaving 16 bases between them. This CDR3 contains 15 residues. The CDR3 DNA is TGTGCCAGCACCCTCGAGATGTCTCTCTCCTACGAGCAGTACTTC. Encoded protein: CASTLEMSLSYEQYF.

The V call is TRBV5-1, the J call TRBJ1-1; a weak D match, TRBD1 (6 bases). In germline, CDR1 is SGHRS, CDR2 YFSETQ. V lost 0 bases and J 6 bases, leaving 12 bases between the germline ends. This CDR3 contains 14 residues. CDR3 in amino acids: CASSLGNRDAEAFF. The CDR3 nucleotides read TGCGCCAGCAGCTTGGGAAACAGGGATGCTGAAGCTTTCTTT. Supplemented by reference TRBV5-1 and TRBJ1-1, the full variable domain reads KAGVTQTPRYLIKTRGQQVTLSCSPISGHRSVSWYQQTPGQGLQFLFEYFSETQRNKGNFPGRFSGRQFSNSRSEMNVSTLELGDSALYLCASSLGNRDAEAFFGQGTRLTVV.